The entry below gives a single T cell receptor (beta chain) sequence along with its context. This CDR3 spans 13 amino acids. Germline V gives CDR1 KGHSH, CDR2 LQKENI. Trimming removed 3 bases at V and 2 bases at J, with 7 bases between. Clones were sequenced by immunoSEQ multiplex PCR, and TCRdb holds only the in-frame ones, with some missing. Here the sample spans tens of thousands of clones, 80% to 95% being singletons. This sample is drawn from a study of OX40 agonist ivuxolimab in advanced cancers. The rearrangement joins TRBV18 to TRBJ1-2; the D gene is possibly TRBD1 (5 bases). The sample was CD4+ or CD8+ T cells sorted from blood, taken in a trial of the OX40 agonist ivuxolimab. The source of this sequence is an adult with an advanced solid tumor such as melanoma, head and neck, liver or kidney cancer. CDR3 in amino acids: CASSPPGNYGYTF. The CDR3 DNA reads TGTGCCAGCTCACCGCCAGGGAACTATGGCTACACCTTC.